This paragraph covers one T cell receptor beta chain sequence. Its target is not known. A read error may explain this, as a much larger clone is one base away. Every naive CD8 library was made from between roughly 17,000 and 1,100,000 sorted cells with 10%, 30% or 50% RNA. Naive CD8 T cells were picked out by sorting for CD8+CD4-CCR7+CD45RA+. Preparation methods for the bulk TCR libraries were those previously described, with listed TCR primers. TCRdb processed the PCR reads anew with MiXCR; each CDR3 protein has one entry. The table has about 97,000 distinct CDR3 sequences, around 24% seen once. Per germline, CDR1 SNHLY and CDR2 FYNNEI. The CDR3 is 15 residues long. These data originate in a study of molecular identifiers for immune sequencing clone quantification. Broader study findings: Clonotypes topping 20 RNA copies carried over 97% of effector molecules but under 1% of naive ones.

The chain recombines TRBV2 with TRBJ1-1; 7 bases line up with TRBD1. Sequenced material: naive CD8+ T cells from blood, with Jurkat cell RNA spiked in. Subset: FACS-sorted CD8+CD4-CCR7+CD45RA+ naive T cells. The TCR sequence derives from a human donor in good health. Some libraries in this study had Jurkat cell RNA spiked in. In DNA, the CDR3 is TGTGTCAGCACCGAAGAGGGGGCGGAAAACACTGAAGCTTTCTTT. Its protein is CVSTEEGAENTEAFF.